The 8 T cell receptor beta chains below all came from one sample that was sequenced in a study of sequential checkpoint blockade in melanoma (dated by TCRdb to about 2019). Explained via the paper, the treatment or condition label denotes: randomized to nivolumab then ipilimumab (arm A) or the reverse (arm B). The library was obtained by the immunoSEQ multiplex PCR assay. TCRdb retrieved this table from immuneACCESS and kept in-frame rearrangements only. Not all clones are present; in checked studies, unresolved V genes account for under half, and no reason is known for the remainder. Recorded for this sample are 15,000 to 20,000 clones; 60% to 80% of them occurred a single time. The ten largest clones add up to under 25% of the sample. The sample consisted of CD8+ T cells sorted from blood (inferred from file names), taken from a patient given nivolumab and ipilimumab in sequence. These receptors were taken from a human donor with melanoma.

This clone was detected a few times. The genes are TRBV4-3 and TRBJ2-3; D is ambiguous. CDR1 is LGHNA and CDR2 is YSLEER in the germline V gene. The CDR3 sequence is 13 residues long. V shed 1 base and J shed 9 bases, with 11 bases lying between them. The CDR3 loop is CASSQGIGGTQYF. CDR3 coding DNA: TGCGCCAGCAGCCAAGGGATCGGCGGAACGCAGTATTTT.

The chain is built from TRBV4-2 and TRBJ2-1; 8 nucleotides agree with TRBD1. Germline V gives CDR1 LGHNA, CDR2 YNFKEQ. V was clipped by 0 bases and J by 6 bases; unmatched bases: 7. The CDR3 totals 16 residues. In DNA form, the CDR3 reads TGTGCCAGCAGCCAAGATTGGCAGGGGGCATTCAATGAGCAGTTCTTC. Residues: CASSQDWQGAFNEQFF.

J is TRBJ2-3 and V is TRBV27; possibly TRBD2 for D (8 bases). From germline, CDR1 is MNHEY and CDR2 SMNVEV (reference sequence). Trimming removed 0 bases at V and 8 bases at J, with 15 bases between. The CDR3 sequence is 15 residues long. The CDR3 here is CASSLSGGAGGTQYF. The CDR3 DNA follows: TGTGCCAGCAGTTTATCAGGGGGCGCGGGGGGTACGCAGTATTTT.

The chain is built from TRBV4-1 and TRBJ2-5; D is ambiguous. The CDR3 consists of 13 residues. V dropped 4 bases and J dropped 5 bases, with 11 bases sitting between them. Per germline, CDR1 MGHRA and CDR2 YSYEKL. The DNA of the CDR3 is TGCGCCAGCAGCCCCCTAAACGAGGAGACCCAGTACTTC. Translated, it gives CASSPLNEETQYF.

The CDR3 protein is CASSLGQRYNSPLHF. CDR3 bases: TGTGCCAGCAGCCTAGGACAACGCTATAATTCACCCCTCCACTTT. The chain recombines TRBV6-5 with TRBJ1-6, with TRBD1 as a possible D gene (5 bases). The V gene's germline CDR1 is MNHEY and CDR2 SVGAGI. V lost 6 bases and J 3 bases, leaving 12 bases between the germline ends. The CDR3 is 15 amino acids.

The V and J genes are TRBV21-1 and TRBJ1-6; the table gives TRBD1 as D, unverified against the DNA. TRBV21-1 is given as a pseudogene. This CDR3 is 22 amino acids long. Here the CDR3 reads CATVGRSSFLTRDSSYNSPLHF. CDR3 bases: TGTGCCACCGTTGGGCGATCGTCCTTTTTAACTAGGGACAGCTCCTATAATTCACCCCTCCACTTT.

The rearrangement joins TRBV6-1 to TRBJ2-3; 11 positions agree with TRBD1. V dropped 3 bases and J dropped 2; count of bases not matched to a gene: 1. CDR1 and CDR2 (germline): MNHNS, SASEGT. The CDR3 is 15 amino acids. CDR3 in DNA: TGTGCCAGCAGTGAGGGACAGGGGGACACAGATACGCAGTATTTT. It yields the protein CASSEGQGDTDTQYF.

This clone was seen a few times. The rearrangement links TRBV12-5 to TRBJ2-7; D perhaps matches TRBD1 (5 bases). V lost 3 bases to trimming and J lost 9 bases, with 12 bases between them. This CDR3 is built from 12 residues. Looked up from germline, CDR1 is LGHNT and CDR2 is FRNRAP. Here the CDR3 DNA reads TGTGCTAGTGGTTTCCAGGGAATTGCGCAGTACGTC. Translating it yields CASGFQGIAQYV.